The 20 T cell receptor beta chains presented below share a single source sample, sequenced in a study of blood T cell repertoires in COVID-19. Assay: immunoSEQ multiplex PCR; the TCRdb copy retains only in-frame clones and omits some. The sample has approximately 110,000 clones, about 85% seen once. The sample consisted of peripheral blood. The receptor source for this set is a human donor in a cohort sampled during active COVID-19.

V usage is TRBV5-5 and J usage is TRBJ2-5, with 11 bases aligning to TRBD2. CDR1 SGHKS and CDR2 YYEKEE come from the germline V gene (reference sequence). After removal of 3 bases from V and 4 bases from J, the junction contained 8 bases not matched to a gene. This CDR3 has 16 residues. The CDR3 here is CASSSALLAGAETQYF. CDR3 in DNA: TGTGCCAGCAGCTCCGCGTTACTAGCGGGGGCAGAGACCCAGTACTTC.

This rearrangement joins TRBV18 to TRBJ1-1; weak D call: TRBD1 (6 bases). V was trimmed by 3 bases and J by 3 bases, leaving 20 bases between them. Germline-derived CDR1 and CDR2 are KGHSH and LQKENI. CDR3 size: 17 residues. The CDR3: CASSPGFGRGGDTEAFF. Written as DNA, the CDR3 is TGTGCCAGCTCACCCGGATTCGGCAGGGGCGGTGACACTGAAGCTTTCTTT.

This clone was observed a single time. The V gene is TRBV27, the J gene TRBJ2-1; 8 bases map to TRBD1. The CDR3 extends over 15 amino acids. J gave up 3 bases and V 6 bases, and 7 bases lay outside the gene matches. Germline lookup yields CDR1 MNHEY and CDR2 SMNVEV (reference sequence). The DNA of the CDR3 is TGTGCCAGCAGGCGAACAGGGGGGAACTACAATGAGCAGTTCTTC. Amino acid sequence: CASRRTGGNYNEQFF.

V is TRBV30 and J is TRBJ1-6, with 7 bases matching TRBD1. The CDR3 spans 17 residues. In germline, CDR1 is GTSNPN, CDR2 SVGIG (reference sequence). J was trimmed by 1 base and V by 0 bases; bases with no gene match: 6. CDR3 sequence reads: CAWSVKGARSYNSPLHF. The CDR3 bases are TGTGCCTGGAGTGTGAAGGGGGCGCGGTCCTATAATTCACCCCTCCACTTT.

The table lists this clone with a few counts. The V gene is TRBV30, the J gene TRBJ2-7; TRBD2 is a possible D gene (5 bases). The CDR3 is 12 amino acids. V dropped 5 bases and J dropped 5 bases, with 13 bases sitting between them. Germline V lookup: CDR1 GTSNPN, CDR2 SVGIG (reference sequence). CDR3 residues: CAWGLRWDEQYF. CDR3 coding DNA: TGTGCCTGGGGACTGAGGTGGGACGAGCAGTACTTC.

This chain links TRBV4-3 with TRBJ2-5; 10 bases are a match to TRBD1. Germline values: CDR1 LGHNA, CDR2 YSLEER. CDR3 size: 15 residues. V lost 3 bases to trimming and J lost 4 bases; unmatched junction nucleotides: 5. The CDR3 nucleotides read TGCGCCAGCAGCCACCAGACAGGGGGCGGAGAGACCCAGTACTTC. Protein product: CASSHQTGGGETQYF.

The J gene is TRBJ2-2, the V gene TRBV7-6, with TRBD2 matching over 9 bases. J lost 0 bases, V lost 3 bases, and 5 bases had no gene match. The V gene's germline CDR1 is SGHVS and CDR2 FNYEAQ. This CDR3 is built from 17 residues. CDR3 loop: CASSLSTSGPNTGELFF. CDR3 DNA: TGTGCCAGCAGCTTGTCGACTAGCGGCCCGAACACCGGGGAGCTGTTTTTT.

This clone was detected once. The chain couples TRBV7-9 to TRBJ2-3, with TRBD1 matching 11 bases. With V trimmed by 5 bases and J by 4 bases, 5 bases remained unmatched. Germline V lookup: CDR1 SEHNR, CDR2 FQNEAQ (reference sequence). The CDR3 is 15 residues long. The CDR3 here is CASSPPGQGADTQYF. The DNA of the CDR3 is TGTGCCAGCAGCCCCCCGGGACAGGGGGCAGATACGCAGTATTTT.

The V call is TRBV18, the J call TRBJ2-1; D perhaps matches TRBD2 (5 bases). Germline values: CDR1 KGHSH, CDR2 LQKENI. CDR3 size: 14 residues. V was shortened by 2 bases and J by 4 bases, with 9 bases between the two germline ends. The CDR3 is CASSPGSGYNEQFF. CDR3 in DNA: TGTGCCAGCTCACCAGGCTCGGGGTACAATGAGCAGTTCTTC.

V usage is TRBV6-5 and J usage is TRBJ1-2; 9 bases line up with TRBD1. After removal of 5 bases from V and 7 bases from J, the junction contained 8 bases not matched to a gene. CDR3 length equals 14 residues. CDR1 is MNHEY, CDR2 SVGAGI, per germline. The CDR3 here is CASSLGQGLGGYTF. DNA of the CDR3: TGTGCCAGCAGTCTGGGACAGGGTCTCGGTGGCTACACCTTC.

The chain couples TRBV5-1 to TRBJ2-5; 8 bases fit TRBD1. The CDR3 runs 15 residues. Germline V gives CDR1 SGHRS, CDR2 YFSETQ. J was trimmed by 2 bases and V by 4 bases; bases with no gene match: 7. The CDR3 protein is CASSPRDRSQETQYF. CDR3 in DNA: TGCGCCAGCAGCCCGAGGGACAGGAGTCAAGAGACCCAGTACTTC.

The chain links TRBV4-3 to TRBJ2-1, with 8 positions matching TRBD2. Trimming cost V 2 bases and J 1 base; bases outside gene matches: 7. The CDR3 has 17 amino acids. Looked up from germline, CDR1 is LGHNA and CDR2 is YSLEER. CDR3 loop: CASSQQFAGGSYNEQFF. The CDR3 DNA sequence: TGCGCCAGCAGCCAACAATTCGCGGGGGGATCCTACAATGAGCAGTTCTTC.

The chain has TRBV24-1 and TRBJ2-1; 12 positions agree with TRBD2. This CDR3 region has 15 residues. The germline gives CDR1 KGHDR, CDR2 SFDVKD. V trimming: 5 bases; J trimming: 8 bases; junction bases outside the gene matches: 6. The CDR3 coding sequence is TGTGCCACCAGTGGGACTAGCGGGATTATCGATGAGCAGTTCTTC. It codes for CATSGTSGIIDEQFF.

V and J are TRBV5-4 and TRBJ2-6; D gene uncertain. CDR1 is SGHNT and CDR2 is YYREEE in the germline V gene (reference sequence). Trimming took off 0 bases at V and 0 bases at J, with 7 bases between the two ends. This CDR3 spans 16 amino acids. CDR3 nucleotide sequence: TGTGCCAGCAGCTTGGACACGCCCTCTGGGGCCAACGTCCTGACTTTC. Translated: CASSLDTPSGANVLTF.

V is TRBV5-8 and J is TRBJ2-3; D perhaps matches TRBD1 (5 bases). Germline V CDR1 and CDR2: SGHTS, YDEGEE. V dropped 4 bases and J dropped 2 bases, with 14 bases sitting between them. The CDR3 is 15 residues long. The CDR3 DNA sequence: TGTGCCAGCAGCCTCGGACATTCTAACACAGATACGCAGTATTTT. This sequence encodes CASSLGHSNTDTQYF.

In DNA, the CDR3 is TGTGCCAGCAGTGAAAGACAGAGCTCCTACGAGCAGTACTTC. It yields the protein CASSERQSSYEQYF. J is TRBJ2-7 and V is TRBV6-1; TRBD1 is a possible D gene (5 bases). Germline loops: CDR1 MNHNS, CDR2 SASEGT. V gave up 2 bases and J gave up 0 bases, with 8 bases separating them. The CDR3 sequence is 14 residues long.

This rearrangement joins TRBV10-3 to TRBJ1-3; 8 bases match TRBD1. Germline V gene lookup returns CDR1 ENHRY and CDR2 SYGVKD. The CDR3 has 14 amino acids. After removal of 10 bases from V and 2 bases from J, the junction contained 7 bases not matched to a gene. The CDR3 here is CATGQGPAGNTIYF. CDR3 coding DNA: TGTGCCACAGGACAGGGACCCGCTGGAAACACCATATATTTT.

The chain has TRBV6-6 and TRBJ1-2, with 9 bases fitting TRBD1. V shed 2 bases, J shed 7 bases, and the junction held 8 bases outside the gene matches. Germline V gene data show CDR1 as MNHNY and CDR2 as SVGAGI (reference sequence). CDR3 size: 15 residues. The CDR3 loop reads CASSYGGQGLSGYTF. CDR3 nucleotides: TGTGCCAGCAGTTACGGTGGACAGGGGCTGAGTGGCTACACCTTC.

This clone was recorded only once. V gene TRBV6-7 combines with J gene TRBJ2-5, with 7 bases lining up with TRBD1. TRBV6-7 is flagged as an ORF with uncertain function. Germline trimming cut 0 bases from V and 4 bases from J; bases unmatched to any gene: 14. CDR3 size: 18 residues. CDR3 sequence reads: CASSYSIWGQTIRETQYF. CDR3 nucleotides: TGTGCCAGCAGTTACTCGATTTGGGGACAGACAATAAGAGAGACCCAGTACTTC.

The V gene is TRBV6-4, the J gene TRBJ2-2, with a weak D call TRBD1 (6 bases). Deletions cut 9 bases from V and 1 base from J, with 15 bases between. The CDR3 has 15 amino acids. CDR1 MRHNA and CDR2 SNTAGT come from the germline V gene. The CDR3 protein is CASTMEGGNTGELFF. The CDR3 DNA sequence: TGTGCCAGTACCATGGAAGGGGGGAACACCGGGGAGCTGTTTTTT.